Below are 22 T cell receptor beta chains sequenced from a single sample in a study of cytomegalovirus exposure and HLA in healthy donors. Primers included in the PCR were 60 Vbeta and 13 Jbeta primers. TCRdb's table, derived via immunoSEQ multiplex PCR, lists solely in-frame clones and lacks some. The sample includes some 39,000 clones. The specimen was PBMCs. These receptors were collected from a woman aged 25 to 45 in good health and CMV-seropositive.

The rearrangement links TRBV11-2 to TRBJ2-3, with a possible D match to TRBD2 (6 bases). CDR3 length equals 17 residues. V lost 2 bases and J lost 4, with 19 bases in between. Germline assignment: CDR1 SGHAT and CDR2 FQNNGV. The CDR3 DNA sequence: TGTGCCAGCAGCTTACTCCGGGGGAATCAAAGGGCAGATACGCAGTATTTT. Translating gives CASSLLRGNQRADTQYF. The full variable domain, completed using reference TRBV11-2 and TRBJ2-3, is EAGVAQSPRYKIIEKRQSVAFWCNPISGHATLYWYQQILGQGPKLLIQFQNNGVVDDSQLPKDRFSAERLKGVDSTLKIQPAKLEDSAVYLCASSLLRGNQRADTQYFGPGTRLTVL.

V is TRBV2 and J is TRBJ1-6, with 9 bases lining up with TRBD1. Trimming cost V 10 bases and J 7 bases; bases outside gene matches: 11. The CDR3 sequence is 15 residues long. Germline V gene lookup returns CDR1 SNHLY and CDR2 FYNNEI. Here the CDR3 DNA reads TGTGCCACCGAACGGCCGGGACAGGGAAATTCACCCCTCCACTTT. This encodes CATERPGQGNSPLHF.

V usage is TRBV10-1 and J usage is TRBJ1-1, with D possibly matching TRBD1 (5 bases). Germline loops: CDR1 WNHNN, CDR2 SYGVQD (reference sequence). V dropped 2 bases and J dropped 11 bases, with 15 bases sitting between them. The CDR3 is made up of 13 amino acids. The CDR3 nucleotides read TGCGCCAGCAGTGAGCTCGGGGGTGAGGACGCTTTCTTT. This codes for CASSELGGEDAFF.

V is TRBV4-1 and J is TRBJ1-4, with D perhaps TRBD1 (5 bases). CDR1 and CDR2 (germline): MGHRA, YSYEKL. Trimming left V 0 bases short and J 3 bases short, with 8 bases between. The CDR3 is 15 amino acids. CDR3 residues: CASSQDARANEKLFF. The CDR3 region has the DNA TGCGCCAGCAGCCAAGATGCCAGGGCTAATGAAAAACTGTTTTTT.

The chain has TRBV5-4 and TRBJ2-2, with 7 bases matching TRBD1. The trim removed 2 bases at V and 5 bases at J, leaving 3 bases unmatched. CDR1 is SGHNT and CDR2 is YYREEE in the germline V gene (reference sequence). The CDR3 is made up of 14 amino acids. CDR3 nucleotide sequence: TGTGCCAGCAGCTTAGGGGGCGCGACCGGGGAGCTGTTTTTT. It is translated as CASSLGGATGELFF.

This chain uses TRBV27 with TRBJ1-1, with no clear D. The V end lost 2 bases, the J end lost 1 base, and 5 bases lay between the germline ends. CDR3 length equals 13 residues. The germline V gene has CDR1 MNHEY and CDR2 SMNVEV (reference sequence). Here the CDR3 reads CASSLGQNTEAFF. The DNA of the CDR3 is TGTGCCAGCAGTTTAGGCCAGAACACTGAAGCTTTCTTT.

CDR3 DNA: TGTGCCAGCTCACCGGGAGCGGGGGGGGACAATGAGCAGTTCTTC. Its protein is CASSPGAGGDNEQFF. The chain recombines TRBV18 with TRBJ2-1, with 10 bases identical to TRBD2. The J segment lost 5 bases and the V segment lost 3 bases, leaving 4 bases of the junction unmatched. Germline assignment: CDR1 KGHSH and CDR2 LQKENI. The CDR3 extends over 15 amino acids.

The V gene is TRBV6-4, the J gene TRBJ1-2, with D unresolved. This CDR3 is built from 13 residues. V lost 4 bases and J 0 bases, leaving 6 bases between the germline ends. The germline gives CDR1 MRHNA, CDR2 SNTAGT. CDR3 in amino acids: CASSVSANYGYTF. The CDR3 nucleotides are TGTGCCAGCAGTGTCAGTGCTAACTATGGCTACACCTTC.

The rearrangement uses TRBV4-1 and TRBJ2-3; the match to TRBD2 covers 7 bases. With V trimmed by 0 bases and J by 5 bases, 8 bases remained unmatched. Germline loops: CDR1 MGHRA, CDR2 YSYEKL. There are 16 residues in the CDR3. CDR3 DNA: TGCGCCAGCAGCCAAGAGGGCGGGGGAATAATAGATACGCAGTATTTT. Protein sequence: CASSQEGGGIIDTQYF.

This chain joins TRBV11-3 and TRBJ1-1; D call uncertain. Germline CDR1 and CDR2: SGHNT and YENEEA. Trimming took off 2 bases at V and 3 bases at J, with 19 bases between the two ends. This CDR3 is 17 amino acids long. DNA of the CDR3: TGTGCCAGCAGCTTAACGTCCAGTGGGCGGGGATACACTGAAGCTTTCTTT. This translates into CASSLTSSGRGYTEAFF. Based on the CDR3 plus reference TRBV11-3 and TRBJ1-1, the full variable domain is EAGVVQSPRYKIIEKKQPVAFWCNPISGHNTLYWYLQNLGQGPELLIRYENEEAVDDSQLPKDRFSAERLKGVDSTLKIQPAELGDSAVYLCASSLTSSGRGYTEAFFGQGTRLTVV.

CDR3 nucleotide sequence: TGTGCCAGTAGTGGGCTTACGTTAGAGACCCAGTACTTC. Its protein product is CASSGLTLETQYF. J is TRBJ2-5 and V is TRBV19; D gene ambiguous. Trimming shortened V by 5 bases and J by 4 bases, and 11 bases separated the two germline ends. This CDR3 comprises 13 residues. Germline CDR1 and CDR2: LNHDA and SQIVND (reference sequence).

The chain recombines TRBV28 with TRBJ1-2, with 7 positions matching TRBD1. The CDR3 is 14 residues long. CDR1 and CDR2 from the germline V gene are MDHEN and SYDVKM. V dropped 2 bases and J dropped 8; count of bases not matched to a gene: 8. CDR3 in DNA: TGTGCCAGCAGTTTAACGGGACAGCGAAGGGGCTACACCTTC. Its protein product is CASSLTGQRRGYTF.

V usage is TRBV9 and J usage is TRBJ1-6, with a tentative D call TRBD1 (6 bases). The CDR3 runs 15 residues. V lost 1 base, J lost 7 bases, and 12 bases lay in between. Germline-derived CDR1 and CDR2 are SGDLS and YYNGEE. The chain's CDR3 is CASSVRGTGNSPLHF. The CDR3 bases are TGTGCCAGCAGCGTAAGGGGGACGGGAAATTCACCCCTCCACTTT. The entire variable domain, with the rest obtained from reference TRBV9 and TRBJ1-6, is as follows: DSGVTQTPKHLITATGQRVTLRCSPRSGDLSVYWYQQSLDQGLQFLIQYYNGEERAKGNILERFSAQQFPDLHSELNLSSLELGDSALYFCASSVRGTGNSPLHFGNGTRLTVT.

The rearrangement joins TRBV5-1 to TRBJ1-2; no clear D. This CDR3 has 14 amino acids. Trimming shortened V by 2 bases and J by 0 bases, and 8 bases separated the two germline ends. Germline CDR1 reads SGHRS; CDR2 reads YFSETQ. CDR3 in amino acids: CASSFQETNYGYTF. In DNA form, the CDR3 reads TGCGCCAGCAGCTTTCAGGAAACTAACTATGGCTACACCTTC. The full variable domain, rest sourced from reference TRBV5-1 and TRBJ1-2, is KAGVTQTPRYLIKTRGQQVTLSCSPISGHRSVSWYQQTPGQGLQFLFEYFSETQRNKGNFPGRFSGRQFSNSRSEMNVSTLELGDSALYLCASSFQETNYGYTFGSGTRLTVV.

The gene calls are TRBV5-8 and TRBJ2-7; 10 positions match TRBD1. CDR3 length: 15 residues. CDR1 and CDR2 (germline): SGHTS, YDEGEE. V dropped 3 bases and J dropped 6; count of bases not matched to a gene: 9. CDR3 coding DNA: TGTGCCAGCAGCTCAACGGGACAGGGGATCTTCGAGCAGTACTTC. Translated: CASSSTGQGIFEQYF.

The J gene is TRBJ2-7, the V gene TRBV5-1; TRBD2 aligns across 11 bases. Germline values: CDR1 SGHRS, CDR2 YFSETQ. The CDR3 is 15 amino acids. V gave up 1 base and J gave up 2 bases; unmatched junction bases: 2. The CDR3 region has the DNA TGCGCCAGCAGCTTGACTAGCGGGGGAGCCTACGAGCAGTACTTC. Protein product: CASSLTSGGAYEQYF.

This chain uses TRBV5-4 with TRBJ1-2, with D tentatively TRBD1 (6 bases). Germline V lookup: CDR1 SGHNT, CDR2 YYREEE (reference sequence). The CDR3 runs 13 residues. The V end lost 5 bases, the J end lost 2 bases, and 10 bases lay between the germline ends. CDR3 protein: CASRSQGNYGYTF. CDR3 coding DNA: TGTGCCAGCAGGAGCCAGGGGAACTATGGCTACACCTTC.

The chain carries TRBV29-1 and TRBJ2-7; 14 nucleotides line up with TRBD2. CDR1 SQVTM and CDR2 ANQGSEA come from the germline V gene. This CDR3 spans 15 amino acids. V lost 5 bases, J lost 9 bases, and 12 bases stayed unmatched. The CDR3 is CSVSPSPGLAGVQYF. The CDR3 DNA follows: TGCAGCGTTTCCCCCTCCCCGGGACTAGCGGGGGTGCAGTACTTC.

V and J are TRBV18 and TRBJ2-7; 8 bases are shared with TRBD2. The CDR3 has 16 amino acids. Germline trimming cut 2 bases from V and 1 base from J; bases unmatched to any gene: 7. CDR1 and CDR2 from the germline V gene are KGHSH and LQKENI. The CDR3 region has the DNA TGTGCCAGCTCACCATTCTCGGGAGGGACTTCCTACGAGCAGTACTTC. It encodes CASSPFSGGTSYEQYF.

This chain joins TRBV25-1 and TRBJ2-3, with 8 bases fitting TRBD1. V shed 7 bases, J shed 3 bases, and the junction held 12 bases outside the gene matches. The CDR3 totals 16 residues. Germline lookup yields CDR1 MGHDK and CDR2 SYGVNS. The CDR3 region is CASTESPGGVTDTQYF. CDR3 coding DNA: TGTGCCAGCACCGAATCCCCAGGGGGCGTTACAGATACGCAGTATTTT. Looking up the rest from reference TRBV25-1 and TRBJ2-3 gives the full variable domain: EADIYQTPRYLVIGTGKKITLECSQTMGHDKMYWYQQDPGMELHLIHYSYGVNSTEKGDLSSESTVSRIRTEHFPLTLESARPSHTSQYLCASTESPGGVTDTQYFGPGTRLTVL.

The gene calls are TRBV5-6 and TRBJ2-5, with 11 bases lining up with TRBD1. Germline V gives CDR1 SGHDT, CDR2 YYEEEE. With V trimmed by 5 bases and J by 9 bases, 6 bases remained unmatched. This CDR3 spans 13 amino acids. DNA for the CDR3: TGTGCCAGCAGAGGGACAGGGGGGGGGTCCCAGTACTTC. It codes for CASRGTGGGSQYF.

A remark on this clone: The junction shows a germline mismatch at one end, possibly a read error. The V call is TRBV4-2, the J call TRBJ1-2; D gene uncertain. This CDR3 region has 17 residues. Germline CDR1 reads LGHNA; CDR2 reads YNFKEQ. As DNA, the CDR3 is TGTGCCAGCAGTGATGATACACTTCGGAAGGTCGACTATGGCTACTCCTTC. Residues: CASSDDTLRKVDYGYSF.